The entry below describes one T cell receptor (beta chain). The sample originates from a study of PD-1 blockade in classical Hodgkin lymphoma. Between the trimmed V and J ends, which lost 2 bases and 1 base, there was a span of 9 bases. Germline CDR1 and CDR2: SGHRS and YFSETQ. The CDR3 has 14 amino acids. All patients relapsed after autologous stem cell transplantation, and brentuximab vedotin exposure varied. This table comes from immunoSEQ multiplex PCR, and its TCRdb copy is limited to in-frame clones, with some not included. This sample has about 22,000 clones, with over 60% found just once. The specimen was peripheral blood mononuclear cells (PBMCs), collected before the second cycle of nivolumab. The gene calls are TRBV5-1 and TRBJ1-1; D gene ambiguous. This sequence originates from a human donor with classical Hodgkin lymphoma. The CDR3 sequence: CASSLDRPNTEAFF. CDR3 DNA: TGCGCCAGCAGCTTAGACCGTCCGAACACTGAAGCTTTCTTT.